This TCR beta chain derives from a study of cytomegalovirus exposure and HLA in healthy donors. It was with 60 Vbeta and 13 Jbeta primers that the PCR ran. Repertoires were generated with immunoSEQ multiplex PCR, while TCRdb's copy carries only in-frame clones and drops some. The table lists 200,000 to 300,000 clones, roughly four fifths of them singletons. From germline, CDR1 is LNHDA and CDR2 SQIVND (reference sequence). The CDR3 runs to 16 residues. V lost 6 bases and J lost 5; bases outside the gene matches: 13. Sequenced: PBMCs. The chain carries TRBV19 and TRBJ2-5; 9 bases match TRBD1. The receptor was isolated from a woman aged 40-49 years in good health and CMV-seropositive. CDR3 sequence reads: CASSPNRQGGEETQYF. CDR3 bases: TGTGCCAGTAGCCCCAATCGACAGGGGGGAGAGGAGACCCAGTACTTC.